This TCR beta chain was recovered during a study of T cells in Graves' hyperthyroidism and ophthalmopathy. Study details: The authors collected peripheral blood at initial diagnosis, before any treatment.

Amplification yielded TCR beta CDR3 regions, with RNA transcripts as the source. A set of HTBI primers served as the primers for a first-round RT-PCR of the TCR CDR3. In TCRdb, the multiplex PCR reads were re-called with MiXCR into one record per CDR3 protein. This sample carries nearly 250,000 distinct CDR3 sequences, roughly 15% of them seen once, and the ten largest clones take about 29%. Investigators excluded patients with uncontrolled infection, other autoimmune disease, pregnancy or lactation. Diagnosis rested on symptoms, serum thyroxine and TRAb, thyroid ultrasound, and orbital computed tomography. This clonotype was seen only a few times. Its target is unknown. Study-level results: Most clonotypes that expanded in the thyroid above 0.001 also showed up in blood.

Germline V gives CDR1 SGHTA, CDR2 FQGNSA. V lost 2 bases to trimming and J lost 3 bases, with 10 bases between them. The CDR3 length is 14 residues. The sequenced material came from blood. This TCR was recovered from a woman aged 18-30 years with Graves' ophthalmopathy. This chain links TRBV7-2 with TRBJ2-5, with a tentative D call TRBD1 (5 bases). The CDR3 DNA is TGTGCCAGCAGCTTACACGGCAGGGAAGAGACCCAGTACTTC. It is translated as CASSLHGREETQYF.